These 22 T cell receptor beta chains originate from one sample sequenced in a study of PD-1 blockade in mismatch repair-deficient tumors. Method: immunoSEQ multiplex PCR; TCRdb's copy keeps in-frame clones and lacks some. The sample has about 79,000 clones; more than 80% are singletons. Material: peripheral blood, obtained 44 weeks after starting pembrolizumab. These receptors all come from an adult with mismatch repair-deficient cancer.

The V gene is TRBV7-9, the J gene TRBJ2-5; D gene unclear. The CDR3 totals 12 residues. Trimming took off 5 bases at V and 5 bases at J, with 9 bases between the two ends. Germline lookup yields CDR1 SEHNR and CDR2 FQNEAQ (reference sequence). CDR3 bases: TGTGCCAGCAGCGTACCTGTCGAGACCCAGTACTTC. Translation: CASSVPVETQYF.

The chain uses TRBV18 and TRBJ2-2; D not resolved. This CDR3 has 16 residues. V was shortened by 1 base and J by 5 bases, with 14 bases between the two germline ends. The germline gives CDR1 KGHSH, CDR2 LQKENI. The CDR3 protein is CASSPRLEITTGELFF. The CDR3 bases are TGTGCCAGCTCACCACGTCTAGAGATTACAACCGGGGAGCTGTTTTTT.

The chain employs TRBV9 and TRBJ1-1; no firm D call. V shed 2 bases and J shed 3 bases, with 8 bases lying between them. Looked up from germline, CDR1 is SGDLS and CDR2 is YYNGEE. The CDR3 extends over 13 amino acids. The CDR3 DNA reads TGTGCCAGCAGCGTTTGGCAGGACACTGAAGCTTTCTTT. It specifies CASSVWQDTEAFF.

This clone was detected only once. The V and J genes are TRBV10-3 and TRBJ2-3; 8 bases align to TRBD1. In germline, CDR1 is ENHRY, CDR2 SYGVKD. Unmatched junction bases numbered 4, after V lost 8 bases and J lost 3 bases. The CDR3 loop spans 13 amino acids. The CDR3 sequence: CAISGQGTDTQYF. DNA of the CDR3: TGTGCCATCTCAGGACAGGGAACAGATACGCAGTATTTT.

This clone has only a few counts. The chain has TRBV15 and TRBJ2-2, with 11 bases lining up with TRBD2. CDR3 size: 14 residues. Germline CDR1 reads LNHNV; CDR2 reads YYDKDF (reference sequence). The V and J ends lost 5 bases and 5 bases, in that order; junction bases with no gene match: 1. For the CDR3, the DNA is TGTGCCACCAGCCCTAGCGGGAGGACCGGGGAGCTGTTTTTT. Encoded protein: CATSPSGRTGELFF.

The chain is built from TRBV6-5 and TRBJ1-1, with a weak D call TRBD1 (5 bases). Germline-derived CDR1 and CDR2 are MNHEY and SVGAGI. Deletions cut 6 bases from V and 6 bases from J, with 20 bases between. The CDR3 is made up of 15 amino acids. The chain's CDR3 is CASRSPPGRVAEAFF. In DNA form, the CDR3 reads TGTGCCAGCAGATCCCCCCCAGGGCGAGTAGCTGAAGCTTTCTTT.

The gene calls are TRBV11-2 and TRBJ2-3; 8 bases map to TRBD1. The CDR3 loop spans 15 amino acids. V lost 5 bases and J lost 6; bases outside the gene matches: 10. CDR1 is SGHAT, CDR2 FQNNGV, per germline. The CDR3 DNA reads TGTGCCAGCAGCCCAGGACAGGGCGCATGGGATACGCAGTATTTT. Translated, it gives CASSPGQGAWDTQYF.

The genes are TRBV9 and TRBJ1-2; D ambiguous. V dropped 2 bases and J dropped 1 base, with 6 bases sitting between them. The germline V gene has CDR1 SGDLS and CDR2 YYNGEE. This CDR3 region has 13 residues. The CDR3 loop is CASSVGDNYGYTF. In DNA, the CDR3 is TGTGCCAGCAGCGTCGGGGATAACTATGGCTACACCTTC.

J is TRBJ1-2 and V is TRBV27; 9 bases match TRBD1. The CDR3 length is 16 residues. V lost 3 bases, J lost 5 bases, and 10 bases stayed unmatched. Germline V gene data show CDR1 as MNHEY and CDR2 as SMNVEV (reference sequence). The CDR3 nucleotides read TGTGCCAGCAGTTTGGGGGGACAGGGAGTTCCGTATGGCTACACCTTC. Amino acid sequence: CASSLGGQGVPYGYTF.

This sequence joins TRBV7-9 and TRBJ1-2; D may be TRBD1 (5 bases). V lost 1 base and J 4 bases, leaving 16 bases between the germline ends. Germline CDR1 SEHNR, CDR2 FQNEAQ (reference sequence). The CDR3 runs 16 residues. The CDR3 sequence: CASSLGVQGEGYGYTF. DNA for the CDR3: TGTGCCAGCAGCTTAGGAGTGCAGGGAGAAGGCTATGGCTACACCTTC.

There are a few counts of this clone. This CDR3 reads CASSFDQGVAFF. The CDR3 DNA reads TGTGCCAGCAGCTTTGACCAGGGGGTAGCTTTCTTT. The chain recombines TRBV7-9 with TRBJ1-1; 7 nucleotides match TRBD1. V shed 3 bases, J shed 10 bases, and the junction held 5 bases outside the gene matches. Germline CDR1 reads SEHNR; CDR2 reads FQNEAQ (reference sequence). This CDR3 has 12 residues.

Here the CDR3 reads CSVSTAASYNEQFF. CDR3 nucleotide sequence: TGCAGCGTGTCTACAGCTGCCAGCTACAATGAGCAGTTCTTC. The V call is TRBV29-1, the J call TRBJ2-1; D is ambiguous. The germline gives CDR1 SQVTM, CDR2 ANQGSEA. This CDR3 region has 14 residues. Trimming pared 6 bases from V and 3 bases from J, leaving 15 bases between.

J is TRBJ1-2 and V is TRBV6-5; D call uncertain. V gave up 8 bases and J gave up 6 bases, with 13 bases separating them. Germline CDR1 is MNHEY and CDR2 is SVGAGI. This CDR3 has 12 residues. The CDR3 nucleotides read TGTGCCAGCGGTGCCCTTGCGAATGGCTACACCTTC. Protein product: CASGALANGYTF.

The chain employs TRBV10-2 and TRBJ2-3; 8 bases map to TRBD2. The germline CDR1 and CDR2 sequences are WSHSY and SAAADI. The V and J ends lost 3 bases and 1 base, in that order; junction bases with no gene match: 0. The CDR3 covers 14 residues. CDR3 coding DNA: TGCGCCAGCAGTGACGGGGGGGGCACAGATACGCAGTATTTT. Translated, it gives CASSDGGGTDTQYF.

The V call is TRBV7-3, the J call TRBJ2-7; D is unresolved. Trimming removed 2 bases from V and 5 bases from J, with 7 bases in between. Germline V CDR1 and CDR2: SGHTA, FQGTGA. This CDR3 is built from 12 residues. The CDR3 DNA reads TGTGCCAGCAGCTTATTGGGGAACGAGCAGTACTTC. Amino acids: CASSLLGNEQYF.

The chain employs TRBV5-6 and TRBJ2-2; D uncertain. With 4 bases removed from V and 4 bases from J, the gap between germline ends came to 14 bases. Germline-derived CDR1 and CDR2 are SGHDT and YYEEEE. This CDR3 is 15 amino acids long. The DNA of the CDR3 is TGTGCCAGCAGCCCCTCAGGATACGGCACCGGGGAGCTGTTTTTT. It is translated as CASSPSGYGTGELFF.

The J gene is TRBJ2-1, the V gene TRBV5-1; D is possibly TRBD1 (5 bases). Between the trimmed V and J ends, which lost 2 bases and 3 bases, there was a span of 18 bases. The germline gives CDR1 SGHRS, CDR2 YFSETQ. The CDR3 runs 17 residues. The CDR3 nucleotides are TGCGCCAGCAGCTTTAACTCGGCAGGGCTCCTCTACAATGAGCAGTTCTTC. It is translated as CASSFNSAGLLYNEQFF.

In DNA, the CDR3 is TGCGCCAGCAGCTTGGAGCCTAGCGGGAAAGTCCATGAGCAGTTCTTC. Its protein product is CASSLEPSGKVHEQFF. The V gene is TRBV5-1, the J gene TRBJ2-1; 9 positions agree with TRBD2. Trimming took 0 bases from V and 8 from J; bases not matched to a gene: 9. CDR1 is SGHRS and CDR2 is YFSETQ in the germline V gene. The CDR3 runs to 16 residues. Drawing the rest from reference TRBV5-1 and TRBJ2-1, the complete variable domain is KAGVTQTPRYLIKTRGQQVTLSCSPISGHRSVSWYQQTPGQGLQFLFEYFSETQRNKGNFPGRFSGRQFSNSRSEMNVSTLELGDSALYLCASSLEPSGKVHEQFFGPGTRLTVL.

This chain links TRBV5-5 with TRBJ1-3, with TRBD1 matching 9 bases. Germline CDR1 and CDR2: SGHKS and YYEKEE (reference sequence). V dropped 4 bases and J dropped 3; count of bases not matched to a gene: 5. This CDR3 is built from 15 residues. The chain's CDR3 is CASSPGTGRGNTIYF. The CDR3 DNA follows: TGTGCCAGCAGCCCGGGGACAGGGCGTGGAAACACCATATATTTT.

The DNA for the CDR3 is TGTGCCAGCAGCTTGCGACTAGCGGGAGGGGACTACATGGCAGATACGCAGTATTTT. This sequence encodes CASSLRLAGGDYMADTQYF. The chain links TRBV7-9 to TRBJ2-3, with 14 bases fitting TRBD2. CDR1 is SEHNR and CDR2 is FQNEAQ in the germline V gene (reference sequence). The trim removed 3 bases at V and 4 bases at J, leaving 12 bases unmatched. The length of the CDR3 is 19 residues.

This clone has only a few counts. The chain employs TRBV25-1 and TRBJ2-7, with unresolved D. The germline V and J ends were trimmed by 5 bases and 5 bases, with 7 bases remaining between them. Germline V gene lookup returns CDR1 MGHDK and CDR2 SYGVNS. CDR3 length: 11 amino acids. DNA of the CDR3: TGTGCCAGCAGTATCCTGAACGAGCAGTACTTC. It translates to CASSILNEQYF.

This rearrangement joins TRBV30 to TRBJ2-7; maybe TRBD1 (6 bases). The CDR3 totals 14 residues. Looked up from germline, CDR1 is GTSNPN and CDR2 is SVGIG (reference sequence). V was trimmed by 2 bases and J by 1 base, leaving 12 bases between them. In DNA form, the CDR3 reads TGTGCCTGGAGTCGATATACAGGGTCCTACGAGCAGTACTTC. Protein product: CAWSRYTGSYEQYF.